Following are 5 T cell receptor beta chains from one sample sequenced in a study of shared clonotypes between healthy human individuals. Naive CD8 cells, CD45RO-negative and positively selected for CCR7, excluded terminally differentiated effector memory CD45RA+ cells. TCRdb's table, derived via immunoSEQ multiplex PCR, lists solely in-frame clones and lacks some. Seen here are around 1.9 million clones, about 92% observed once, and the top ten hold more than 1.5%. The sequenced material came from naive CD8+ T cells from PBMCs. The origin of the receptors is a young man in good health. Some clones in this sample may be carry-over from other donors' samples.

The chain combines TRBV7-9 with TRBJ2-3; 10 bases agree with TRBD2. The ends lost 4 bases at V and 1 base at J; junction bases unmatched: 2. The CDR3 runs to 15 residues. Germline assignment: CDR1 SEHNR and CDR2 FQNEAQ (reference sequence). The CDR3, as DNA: TGTGCCAGCAGCTACCTAGCGGGAGGCACAGATACGCAGTATTTT. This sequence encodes CASSYLAGGTDTQYF.

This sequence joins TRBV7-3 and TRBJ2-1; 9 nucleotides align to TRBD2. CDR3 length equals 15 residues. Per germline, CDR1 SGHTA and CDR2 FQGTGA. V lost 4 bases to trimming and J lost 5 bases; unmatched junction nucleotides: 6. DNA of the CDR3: TGTGCCAGCAGCTGGGGACTAGCACACCACAATGAGCAGTTCTTC. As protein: CASSWGLAHHNEQFF. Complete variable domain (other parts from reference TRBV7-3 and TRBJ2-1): GAGVSQTPSNKVTEKGKYVELRCDPISGHTALYWYRQSLGQGPEFLIYFQGTGAADDSGLPNDRFFAVRPEGSVSTLKIQRTERGDSAVYLCASSWGLAHHNEQFFGPGTRLTVL.

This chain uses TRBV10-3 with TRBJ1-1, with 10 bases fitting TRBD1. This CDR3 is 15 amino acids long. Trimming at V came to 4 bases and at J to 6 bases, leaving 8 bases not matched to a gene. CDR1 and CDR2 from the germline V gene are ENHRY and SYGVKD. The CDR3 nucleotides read TGTGCCATCAGTGTATCCGGGACAGGGGACCCTGAAGCTTTCTTT. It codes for CAISVSGTGDPEAFF.

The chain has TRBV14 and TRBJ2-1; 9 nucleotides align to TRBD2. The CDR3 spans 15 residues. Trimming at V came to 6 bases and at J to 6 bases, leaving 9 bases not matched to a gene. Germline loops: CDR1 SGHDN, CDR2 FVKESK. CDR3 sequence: CASSETSGLVNEQFF. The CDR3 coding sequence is TGTGCCAGCAGTGAGACTAGCGGCCTCGTCAATGAGCAGTTCTTC.

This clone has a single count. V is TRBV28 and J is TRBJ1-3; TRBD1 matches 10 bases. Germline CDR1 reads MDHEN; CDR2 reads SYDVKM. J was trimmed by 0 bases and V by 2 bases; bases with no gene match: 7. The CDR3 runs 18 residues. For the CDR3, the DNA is TGTGCCAGCAGTTTAAGGGGACAGGGGCCCTACTCTGGAAACACCATATATTTT. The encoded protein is CASSLRGQGPYSGNTIYF.